This TCR beta chain was identified in a study of T cells in Graves' hyperthyroidism and ophthalmopathy. V gave up 6 bases and J gave up 7 bases; unmatched junction bases: 12. The CDR3 is made up of 14 amino acids. The germline gives CDR1 ENHRY, CDR2 SYGVKD. Amplification of TCR beta CDR3 regions was performed using RNA transcripts as template. The HTBI primer set served for first-round RT-PCR of the TCR CDR3. TCRdb itself ran the multiplex PCR reads through MiXCR, one entry per CDR3 protein. The table has about 500,000 distinct CDR3 sequences, around 16% seen once. This clonotype occurred many times. The receptor's source is a woman in her thirties with Graves' ophthalmopathy. Source material: blood. The chain recombines TRBV10-3 with TRBJ2-7, with 7 nucleotides matching TRBD1. CDR3 loop: CAISRVQGGQEQYF. CDR3 DNA sequence: TGTGCCATCAGCCGGGTCCAAGGGGGCCAAGAGCAGTACTTC.